These T cell receptor beta chains were read from a single sample in a study of blood T cell repertoires in COVID-19. Measured with immunoSEQ multiplex PCR; TCRdb has only the in-frame clones, and not every one. The table shows about 120,000 clones, with roughly four fifths occurring only once. Sequencing was performed on peripheral blood. These receptors came from a human donor in a cohort sampled during active COVID-19. The CDR3 runs from the conserved cysteine through the conserved F or W. The D gene is left open where the match is weak. Not all rows give a size; the values are once, few, many and, for expanded clones, a class.

j_gene	abundance	d_gene	v_gene	CDR3aa	CDR3nt
TRBJ2-1	NA	TRBD1	TRBV11-1	CASSVLPGTAHGEQFF	TGTGCCAGCAGCGTACTCCCCGGGACAGCCCACGGTGAGCAGTTCTTC
TRBJ2-2	NA	NA	TRBV28	CASSPSGGSTGELFF	TGTGCCAGCAGTCCCTCCGGGGGAAGCACCGGGGAGCTGTTTTTT
TRBJ1-2	NA	NA	TRBV5-4	CASSFGTEYGYTF	TGTGCCAGCAGCTTTGGTACAGAGTATGGCTACACCTTC
TRBJ1-2	NA	NA	TRBV2	CASIQGGNYGYTF	TGTGCCAGCATTCAAGGGGGAAACTATGGCTACACCTTC
TRBJ1-6	NA	NA	TRBV6-6	CASSYQAVSAISPLHF	TGTGCCAGCAGTTACCAGGCAGTGTCTGCCATTTCACCCCTCCACTTT
TRBJ2-7	NA	TRBD1	TRBV10-2	CASSDWDRGLSYEQYF	TGCGCCAGCAGTGATTGGGACAGGGGACTCTCCTACGAGCAGTACTTC
TRBJ1-5	NA	TRBD1	TRBV2	CASSVGTGNQPQHF	TGTGCCAGCAGCGTTGGGACAGGCAATCAGCCCCAGCATTTT
TRBJ1-4	NA	NA	TRBV2	CASTDLLREKLFF	TGTGCCAGCACTGACCTTCTGAGGGAAAAACTGTTTTTT
TRBJ1-4	NA	NA	TRBV11-2	CASSLGQNNEKLFF	TGTGCCAGCAGCTTAGGACAGAATAATGAAAAACTGTTTTTT
TRBJ1-2	NA	TRBD1	TRBV3-1/TRBV3-2	CASKISGGNYGYTF	TGTGCCAGTAAGATTTCAGGGGGCAACTATGGCTACACCTTC
TRBJ1-5	NA	NA	TRBV18	CASSDQGGDQPQHF	TGTGCCAGCTCAGACCAGGGAGGGGATCAGCCCCAGCATTTT
TRBJ1-2	NA	NA	TRBV5-8	CASSFTGMSIYGYTF	TGTGCCAGCAGCTTCACAGGGATGAGTATCTATGGCTACACCTTC
TRBJ2-5	NA	NA	TRBV2	CASSPLAGTSETQYF	TGTGCCAGCAGTCCTCTGGCGGGGACGTCGGAGACCCAGTACTTC
TRBJ1-5	NA	NA	TRBV7-9	CASSLSSGGWDQPQHF	TGTGCCAGCAGCTTAAGTTCGGGGGGGTGGGATCAGCCCCAGCATTTT
TRBJ1-1	NA	NA	TRBV2	CASSAGGVEAFF	TGTGCCAGCAGTGCTGGGGGGGTTGAAGCTTTCTTT
TRBJ2-5	few	TRBD2	TRBV5-1	CASSPRLAGGQETQYF	TGCGCCAGCAGCCCCCGACTAGCGGGGGGCCAAGAGACCCAGTACTTC
TRBJ1-1	NA	NA	TRBV6-5	CASSWRRNTEAFF	TGTGCCAGCAGTTGGAGGAGGAACACTGAAGCTTTCTTT
TRBJ2-2	NA	NA	TRBV19	CASSIAGGRRSGELFF	TGTGCCAGTAGTATAGCCGGGGGTCGGAGATCCGGGGAGCTGTTTTTT
TRBJ2-1	once	NA	TRBV7-9	CASSLLRLSNEQFF	TGTGCCAGCAGCTTATTACGCCTGAGCAATGAGCAGTTCTTC
TRBJ2-7	once	TRBD2	TRBV5-6	CASSLDPTGGPYEQYF	TGTGCCAGCAGCTTGGACCCAACGGGGGGGCCCTACGAGCAGTACTTC